The TCR beta chain described here comes from a study of CD8+CD57+ T cells in acquired aplastic anemia. Overall study: Sorted CD4+ and CD8+ cells gave a mean 3.2 ug DNA, range 0.2 to 27.4 ug.

Genomic DNA was employed as the template in profiling TCR beta VDJ and CDR3. TCRdb used MiXCR to reprocess the reads, holding one entry per CDR3 protein. The data contain 150,000 to 200,000 distinct CDR3 sequences, around three fifths of them singletons. Study-wide findings and caveats: Patients and controls were not found to differ significantly in CD8+ Simpson's diversity. Patients and controls shared twenty-nine CD8+ CDR3 sequences, which appeared highly expressed in patients and within their immunodominant clones.

Points on this clonotype: As yet, its antigen is unknown.

Germline-derived CDR1 and CDR2 are WSHSY and SAAADI. This CDR3 region has 13 residues. Deletions cut 7 bases from V and 5 bases from J, with 14 bases between. The sequenced material came from sorted CD4+, CD8+, or CD8+CD57+ T cells (not recorded which) from PBMCs. The clonotype originates from a human donor with severe aplastic anemia or a healthy control (not recorded which). The chain uses TRBV10-2 and TRBJ1-1; maybe TRBD1 (5 bases). The CDR3 sequence: CASKGQGGTEAFF. CDR3 DNA: TGCGCCAGCAAGGGGCAGGGAGGAACTGAAGCTTTCTTT.